This TCR beta chain was identified during a study of T cell responses to AZD1222 COVID-19 vaccine. Findings of the study overall: Spike-specific TCR breadth and depth both grew after two AZD1222 doses. The study sampled repertoires only after the peak T cell response. Nearly half of the spike-specific TCRs reportedly recognize variant regions that carry no mutations. Clonal diversity was possibly underestimated; the donors were predominantly white British and more often female.

About this clone itself: Its target is not known.

Germline V gene lookup returns CDR1 GTSNPN and CDR2 SVGIG (reference sequence). The junction had 4 bases not matched to a gene; V was cut back by 4 bases and J by 0 bases. The CDR3 extends over 14 amino acids. Repertoires were generated with immunoSEQ multiplex PCR, while TCRdb's copy carries only in-frame clones and drops some. Among some 150,000 clones listed, more than 70% were seen once. This TCR derives from an adult in good health. The rearrangement joins TRBV30 to TRBJ1-1, with TRBD1 matching 8 bases. The starting material was peripheral blood, obtained on day 0 of MenACWY control vaccination. Here the CDR3 DNA reads TGTGCCTGGAATCGGGACAGGATGAACACTGAAGCTTTCTTT. This translates into CAWNRDRMNTEAFF.